These 8 T cell receptor beta chains share one sample of origin, sequenced in a study of cytomegalovirus exposure and HLA in healthy donors. Primers for the PCR totalled 60 Vbeta and 13 Jbeta. The assay was immunoSEQ multiplex PCR, and TCRdb's table has in-frame clones only and misses some. Of roughly 180,000 clones listed, 85% are singletons. The sequenced sample was PBMCs. These receptor sequences come from a boy aged 2 to 10 in good health and CMV-seronegative.

The chain employs TRBV7-2 and TRBJ1-1; 9 bases agree with TRBD1. Germline trimming cut 5 bases from V and 5 bases from J; bases unmatched to any gene: 3. CDR1 and CDR2 from the germline V gene are SGHTA and FQGNSA. This CDR3 is built from 13 residues. CDR3 amino acids: CASSRDRATEAFF. CDR3 in DNA: TGTGCCAGCAGCCGGGACAGGGCTACTGAAGCTTTCTTT.

The rearrangement links TRBV5-4 to TRBJ2-5; 9 bases match TRBD1. The J call may be incorrect, as the DNA end agrees better with TRBJ2-7. Germline CDR1 SGHNT, CDR2 YYREEE (reference sequence). The CDR3 is 15 amino acids. CDR3 DNA: TGTGCCAGCAGCAGCCGGGACAGGGCTGAATACGAGCAGTACTTC. It yields the protein CASSSRDRAEYEQYF.

The chain links TRBV11-2 to TRBJ2-7, with 10 bases identical to TRBD1. The CDR3 contains 14 residues. The J segment lost 3 bases and the V segment lost 3 bases, leaving 2 bases of the junction unmatched. Germline assignment: CDR1 SGHAT and CDR2 FQNNGV. The CDR3 spells CASSFGTGVYEQYV. The CDR3 DNA reads as TGTGCCAGCAGCTTCGGGACAGGGGTCTACGAGCAGTACGTC.

The CDR3 DNA is TGTGCCAGCAGCCGCGGACAGGATCAAGAGACCCAGTACTTC. The encoded protein is CASSRGQDQETQYF. The chain carries TRBV9 and TRBJ2-5; 7 bases are a match to TRBD1. The CDR3 is 14 residues long. V shed 4 bases and J 2 bases; nucleotides not matched to a gene: 5. Germline assignment: CDR1 SGDLS and CDR2 YYNGEE.

The rearrangement joins TRBV29-1 to TRBJ2-7, with D possibly being TRBD2 (6 bases). CDR1 and CDR2 (germline): SQVTM, ANQGSEA. Between the trimmed V and J ends, which lost 4 bases and 1 base, there was a span of 8 bases. The CDR3 sequence is 12 residues long. The CDR3 nucleotides are TGCAGCGTTGTAGGGAGGTCCTACGAGCAGTACTTC. Its translation: CSVVGRSYEQYF.

The chain joins TRBV28 to TRBJ1-2; tentatively, D is TRBD1 (6 bases). The CDR3 is made up of 17 amino acids. V was shortened by 1 base and J by 6 bases, with 21 bases between the two germline ends. Germline V gives CDR1 MDHEN, CDR2 SYDVKM. This chain's CDR3 is CASSLFPSGQGGNGYTF. The DNA for the CDR3 is TGTGCCAGCAGTTTATTCCCCTCGGGACAAGGGGGAAATGGCTACACCTTC.

The chain carries TRBV29-1 and TRBJ2-1, with D possibly TRBD2 on 6 matching bases. V lost 3 bases and J lost 3, with 18 bases in between. There are 16 residues in the CDR3. Germline CDR1 is SQVTM and CDR2 is ANQGSEA. The CDR3 loop is CSVEGASDHFYNEQFF. The CDR3 bases are TGCAGCGTTGAGGGAGCTAGCGACCATTTCTACAATGAGCAGTTCTTC.

The sample holds one count of this clone. The chain joins TRBV6-1 to TRBJ2-5; 8 bases map to TRBD1. Germline lookup yields CDR1 MNHNS and CDR2 SASEGT. With V trimmed by 4 bases and J by 4 bases, 2 bases remained unmatched. This CDR3 region has 13 residues. The CDR3 DNA reads TGTGCCAGCAGTGGACAGGGGAGAGAGACCCAGTACTTC. Encoded protein: CASSGQGRETQYF.